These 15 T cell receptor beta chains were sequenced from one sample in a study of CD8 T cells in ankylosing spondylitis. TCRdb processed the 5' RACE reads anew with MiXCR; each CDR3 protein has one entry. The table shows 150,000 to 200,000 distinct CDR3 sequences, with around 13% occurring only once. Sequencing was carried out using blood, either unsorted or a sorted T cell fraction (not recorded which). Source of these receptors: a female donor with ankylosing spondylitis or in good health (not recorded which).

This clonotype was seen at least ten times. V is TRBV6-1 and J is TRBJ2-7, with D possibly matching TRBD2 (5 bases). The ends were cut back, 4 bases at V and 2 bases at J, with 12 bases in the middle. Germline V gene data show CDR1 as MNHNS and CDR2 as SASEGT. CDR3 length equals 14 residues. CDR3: CASSGGDEAYEQYF. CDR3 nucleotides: TGTGCCAGCAGTGGGGGAGATGAAGCCTACGAGCAGTACTTC.

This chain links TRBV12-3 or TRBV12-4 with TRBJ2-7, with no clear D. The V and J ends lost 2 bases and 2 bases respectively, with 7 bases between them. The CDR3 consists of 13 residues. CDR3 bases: TGTGCCAGCAGTTTAAGCAACCCCTACGAGCAGTACTTC. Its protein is CASSLSNPYEQYF.

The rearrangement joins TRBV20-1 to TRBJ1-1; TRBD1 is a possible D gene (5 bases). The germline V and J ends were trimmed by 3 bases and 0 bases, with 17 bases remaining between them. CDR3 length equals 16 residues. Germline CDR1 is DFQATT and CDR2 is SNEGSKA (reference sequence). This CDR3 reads CSASNPTGRMNTEAFF. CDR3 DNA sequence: TGCAGTGCTAGTAATCCCACAGGTAGGATGAACACTGAAGCTTTCTTT.

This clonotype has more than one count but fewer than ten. CDR3 amino acids: CASSIRDWGGDTQYF. As DNA, the CDR3 is TGTGCCAGCAGCATCCGGGACTGGGGGGGCGATACGCAGTATTTT. The chain combines TRBV7-2 with TRBJ2-3; tentatively, D is TRBD2 (7 bases). Germline V lookup: CDR1 SGHTA, CDR2 FQGNSA. This CDR3 contains 15 residues. The ends were cut back, 5 bases at V and 6 bases at J, with 18 bases in the middle.

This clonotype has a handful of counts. The CDR3 bases are TGTGCCAGCAGTACTCAGCCCGGCTACACCTTC. It encodes CASSTQPGYTF. The chain employs TRBV6-6 and TRBJ1-2, with no clear D. The CDR3 is 11 amino acids. CDR1 MNHNY and CDR2 SVGAGI come from the germline V gene (reference sequence). Deletions cut 5 bases from V and 8 bases from J, with 9 bases between.

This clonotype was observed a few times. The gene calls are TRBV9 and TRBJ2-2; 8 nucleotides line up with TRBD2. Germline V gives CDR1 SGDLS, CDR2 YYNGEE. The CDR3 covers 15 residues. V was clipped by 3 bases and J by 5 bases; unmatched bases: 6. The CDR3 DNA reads TGTGCCAGCAGCGGTAGCGGGATAGCAACCGGGGAGCTGTTTTTT. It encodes CASSGSGIATGELFF. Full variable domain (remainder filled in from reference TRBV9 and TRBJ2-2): DSGVTQTPKHLITATGQRVTLRCSPRSGDLSVYWYQQSLDQGLQFLIQYYNGEERAKGNILERFSAQQFPDLHSELNLSSLELGDSALYFCASSGSGIATGELFFGEGSRLTVL.

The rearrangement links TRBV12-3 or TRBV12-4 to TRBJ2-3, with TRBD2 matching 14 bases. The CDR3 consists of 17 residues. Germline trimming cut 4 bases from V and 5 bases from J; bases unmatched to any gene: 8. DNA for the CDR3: TGTGCCAGCAGTTCCCCGGGACTAGCGGGAGTAAAAGATACGCAGTATTTT. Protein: CASSSPGLAGVKDTQYF.

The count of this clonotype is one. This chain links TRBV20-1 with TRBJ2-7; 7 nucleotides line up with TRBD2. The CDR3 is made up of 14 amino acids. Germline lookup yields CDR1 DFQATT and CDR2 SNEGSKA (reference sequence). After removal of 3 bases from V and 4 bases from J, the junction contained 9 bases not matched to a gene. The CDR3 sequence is CSASRSSGHYEQYF. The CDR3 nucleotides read TGCAGTGCTAGTAGGTCTAGCGGACATTACGAGCAGTACTTC.

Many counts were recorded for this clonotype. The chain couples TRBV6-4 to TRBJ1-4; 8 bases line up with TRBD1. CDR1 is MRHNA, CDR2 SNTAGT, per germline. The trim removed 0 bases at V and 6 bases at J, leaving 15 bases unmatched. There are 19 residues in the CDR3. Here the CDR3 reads CASSDSAPGQANQDEKLFF. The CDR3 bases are TGTGCCAGCAGTGACTCAGCTCCGGGACAGGCTAATCAAGATGAAAAACTGTTTTTT.

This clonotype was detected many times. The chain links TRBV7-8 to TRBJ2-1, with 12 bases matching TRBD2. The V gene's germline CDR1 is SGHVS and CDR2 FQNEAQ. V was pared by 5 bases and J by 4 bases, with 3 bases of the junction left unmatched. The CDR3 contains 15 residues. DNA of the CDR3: TGTGCCAGCAGCAAGACTAGCGGGGGTTACAATGAGCAGTTCTTC. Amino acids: CASSKTSGGYNEQFF.

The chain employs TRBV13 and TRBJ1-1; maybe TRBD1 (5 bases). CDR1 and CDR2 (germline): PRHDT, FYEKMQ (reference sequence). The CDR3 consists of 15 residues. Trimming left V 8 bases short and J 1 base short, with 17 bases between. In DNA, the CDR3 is TGTGCCAGCCAGGCCCGGACACTGACGAACACTGAAGCTTTCTTT. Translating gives CASQARTLTNTEAFF.

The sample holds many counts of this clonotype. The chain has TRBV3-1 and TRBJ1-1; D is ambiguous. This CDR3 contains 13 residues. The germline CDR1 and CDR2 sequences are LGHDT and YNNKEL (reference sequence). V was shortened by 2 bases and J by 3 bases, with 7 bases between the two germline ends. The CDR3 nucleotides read TGTGCCAGCAGCCAACAGTTGTACACTGAAGCTTTCTTT. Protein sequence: CASSQQLYTEAFF. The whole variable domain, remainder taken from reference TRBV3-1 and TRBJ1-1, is DTAVSQTPKYLVTQMGNDKSIKCEQNLGHDTMYWYKQDSKKFLKIMFSYNNKELIINETVPNRFSPKSPDKAHLNLHINSLELGDSAVYFCASSQQLYTEAFFGQGTRLTVV.

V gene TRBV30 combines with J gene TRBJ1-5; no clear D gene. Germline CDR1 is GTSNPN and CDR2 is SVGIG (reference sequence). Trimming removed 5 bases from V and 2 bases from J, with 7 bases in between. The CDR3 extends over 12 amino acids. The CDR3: CAWGGGNQPQHF. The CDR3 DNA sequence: TGTGCCTGGGGTGGTGGCAATCAGCCCCAGCATTTT.

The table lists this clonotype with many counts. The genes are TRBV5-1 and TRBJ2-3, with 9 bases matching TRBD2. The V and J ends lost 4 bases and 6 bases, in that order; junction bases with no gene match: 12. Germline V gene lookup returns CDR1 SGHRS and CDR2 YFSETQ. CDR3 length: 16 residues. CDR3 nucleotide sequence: TGCGCCAGCAGCATTTTAGCGGGAGCGGGGGTCGATACGCAGTATTTT. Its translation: CASSILAGAGVDTQYF.

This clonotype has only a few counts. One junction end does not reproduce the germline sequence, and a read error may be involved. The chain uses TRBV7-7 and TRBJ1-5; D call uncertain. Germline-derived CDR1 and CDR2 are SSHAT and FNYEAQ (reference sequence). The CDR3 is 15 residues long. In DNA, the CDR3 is TGTGCTAGCAGCAGCCGGACGGCTAGCAATCAGCCCCAGCATTTT. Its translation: CASSSRTASNQPQHF.